One sample yielded the 5 T cell receptor beta chains listed below, sequenced in a study of T cell changes during pregnancy in multiple sclerosis. Using immunoSEQ multiplex PCR, the repertoire was profiled, and TCRdb retains in-frame clones only, with some absent. The data show 35,000 to 55,000 clones, with roughly 87% seen just once and roughly 1.2% held by the top ten. This material consisted of CD4+ T cells from peripheral blood mononuclear cells, taken after pregnancy. The receptors were gathered from a female donor with multiple sclerosis, enrolled in a pregnancy study.

The chain has TRBV19 and TRBJ1-5; D not resolved. The germline V gene has CDR1 LNHDA and CDR2 SQIVND (reference sequence). The CDR3 has 17 residues. Trimming removed 7 bases at V and 0 bases at J, with 19 bases between. Written as DNA, the CDR3 is TGTGCCAGTAAGAGTAGTATCGGCGGGTATAGCAATCAGCCCCAGCATTTT. This encodes CASKSSIGGYSNQPQHF.

This clone was detected only a few times. The rearrangement links TRBV5-1 to TRBJ2-1; 11 bases are a match to TRBD2. V lost 1 base to trimming and J lost 6 bases; unmatched junction nucleotides: 0. Germline V gene data show CDR1 as SGHRS and CDR2 as YFSETQ. The CDR3 sequence is 14 residues long. The CDR3 DNA reads TGCGCCAGCAGCTTGACTAGCGGGAGCAATGAGCAGTTCTTC. Translating it yields CASSLTSGSNEQFF.

V gene TRBV28 combines with J gene TRBJ1-2, with TRBD1 matching 10 bases. The germline V gene encodes CDR1 MDHEN and CDR2 SYDVKM. The CDR3 extends over 16 amino acids. Losses at the gene ends were 2 bases for V and 3 bases for J; bases not matched to a gene: 6. The CDR3 DNA reads TGTGCCAGCAGTTTAAAACGGGGACAGGGGCACTATGGCTACACCTTC. This codes for CASSLKRGQGHYGYTF.

The DNA for the CDR3 is TGTGCCAGCAGTTACGCCACAGGGCAAGAGACCCAGTACTTC. This sequence encodes CASSYATGQETQYF. This chain uses TRBV6-5 with TRBJ2-5, with a weak D call TRBD1 (6 bases). The ends were cut back, 2 bases at V and 2 bases at J, with 9 bases in the middle. There are 14 residues in the CDR3. Germline assignment: CDR1 MNHEY and CDR2 SVGAGI.

This clone showed up just a few times. The V and J genes are TRBV5-1 and TRBJ2-7; 7 nucleotides align to TRBD2. The CDR3 is 14 residues long. Germline V gene sequence: CDR1 SGHRS, CDR2 YFSETQ. Trimming took 2 bases from V and 5 from J; bases not matched to a gene: 7. As DNA, the CDR3 is TGCGCCAGCAGCTTCGGGGGGAACCTCAACGAGCAGTACTTC. Its translation is CASSFGGNLNEQYF.